This T cell receptor beta chain was captured in a study of spatial heterogeneity in lung cancer. Broader study findings: Mutation tallies in tumors tracked expanded intratumoral alpha and beta TCR counts.

The time point denotes: sample taken at primary tumor resection. On this clonotype: The antigen remains undetermined.

TCRdb reprocessed the 5' RACE reads via MiXCR and lists one record per CDR3 protein. The table lists some 20,000 distinct CDR3 sequences, more than 15% of them singletons, with over 25% in the top ten. This TCR came from a female donor with early-stage non-small cell lung cancer. The input for sequencing was lung tumor tissue, taken at surgery.

The DNA of the CDR3 is TGTGCCAGCAGTCAAGACAGCTCCTACGAGCAGTACTTC. Translated: CASSQDSSYEQYF. V gene TRBV2 combines with J gene TRBJ2-7, with a weak D call TRBD1 (5 bases). Germline V gene data show CDR1 as SNHLY and CDR2 as FYNNEI. The CDR3 covers 13 residues. The V end was cut by 5 bases, the J end by 0 bases, with 8 bases between.